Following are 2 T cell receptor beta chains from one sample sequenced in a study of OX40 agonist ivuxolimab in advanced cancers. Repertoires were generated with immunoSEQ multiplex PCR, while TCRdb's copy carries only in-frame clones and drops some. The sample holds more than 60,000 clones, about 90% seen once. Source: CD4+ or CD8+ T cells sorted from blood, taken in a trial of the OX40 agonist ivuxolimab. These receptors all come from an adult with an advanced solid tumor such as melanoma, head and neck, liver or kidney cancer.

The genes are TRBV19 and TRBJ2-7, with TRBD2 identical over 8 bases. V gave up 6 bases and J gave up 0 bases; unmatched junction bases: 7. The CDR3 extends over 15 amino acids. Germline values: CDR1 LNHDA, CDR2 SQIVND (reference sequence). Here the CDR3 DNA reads TGTGCCAGTAGACCAAGAGCGGGAGACTCCTACGAGCAGTACTTC. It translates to CASRPRAGDSYEQYF.

The CDR3 region has the DNA TGTGCCAGCAGCGTCCGACAGGGGGTCGGCTCCTACAATGAGCAGTTCTTC. Protein: CASSVRQGVGSYNEQFF. This chain uses TRBV9 with TRBJ2-1; the match to TRBD1 covers 9 bases. Germline lookup yields CDR1 SGDLS and CDR2 YYNGEE. The CDR3 loop spans 17 amino acids. V dropped 2 bases and J dropped 0; count of bases not matched to a gene: 6.